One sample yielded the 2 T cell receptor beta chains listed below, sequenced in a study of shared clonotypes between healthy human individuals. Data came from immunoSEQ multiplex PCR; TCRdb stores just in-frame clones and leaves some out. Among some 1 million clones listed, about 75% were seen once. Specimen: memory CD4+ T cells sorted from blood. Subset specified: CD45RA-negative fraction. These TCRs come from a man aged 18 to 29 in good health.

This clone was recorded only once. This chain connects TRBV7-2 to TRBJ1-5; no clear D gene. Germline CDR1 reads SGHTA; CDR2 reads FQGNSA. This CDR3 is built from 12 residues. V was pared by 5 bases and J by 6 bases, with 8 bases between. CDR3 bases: TGTGCCAGCAGCCGAATAAGTCAGCCCCAGCATTTT. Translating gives CASSRISQPQHF.

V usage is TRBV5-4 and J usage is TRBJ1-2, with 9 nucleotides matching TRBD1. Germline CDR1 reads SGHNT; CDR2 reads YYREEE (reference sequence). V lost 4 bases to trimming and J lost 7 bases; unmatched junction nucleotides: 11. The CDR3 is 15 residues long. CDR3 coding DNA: TGTGCCAGCAGCGCCTGGGACAGGGAGACGGTTGGCTACACCTTC. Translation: CASSAWDRETVGYTF.